The 13 T cell receptor beta chains below come from one sample, sequenced in a study of control samples from healthy donors and cancer patients. This table comes from immunoSEQ multiplex PCR, and its TCRdb copy is limited to in-frame clones, with some not included. Counted here are around 250,000 clones, about 80% occurring once; the ten biggest clones make up 10% to 15%. The sequenced sample consisted of PBMCs. The origin of the receptors is a woman aged 60-75 years with lung cancer.

This chain connects TRBV3-1 (or the pseudogene TRBV3-2) to TRBJ2-3; 11 bases are a match to TRBD2. Germline trimming cut 4 bases from V and 3 bases from J; bases unmatched to any gene: 12. This CDR3 comprises 18 residues. Germline V gene data show CDR1 as LGHDT and CDR2 as YNNKEL (reference sequence). The CDR3 DNA reads as TGTGCCAGCAGCCGAACGACTGTTAGCGGGAGGGGTACAGATACGCAGTATTTT. Its protein product is CASSRTTVSGRGTDTQYF.

This clone turned up a few times. This rearrangement joins TRBV9 to TRBJ1-3; D call uncertain. Germline values: CDR1 SGDLS, CDR2 YYNGEE. V lost 3 bases and J 0 bases, leaving 13 bases between the germline ends. The CDR3 extends over 16 amino acids. CDR3 DNA: TGTGCCAGCAGCGCCGGAGATTACCTCTCTGGAAACACCATATATTTT. Amino acids: CASSAGDYLSGNTIYF.

The rearrangement uses TRBV14 and TRBJ2-2; 8 bases are shared with TRBD1. Trimming took 5 bases from V and 6 from J; bases not matched to a gene: 11. Per the germline V gene, CDR1 is SGHDN and CDR2 is FVKESK. The CDR3 is 16 residues long. As DNA, the CDR3 is TGTGCCAGCAGCTACCAGTTACCAGGGGGCTCCGGGGAGCTGTTTTTT. It is translated as CASSYQLPGGSGELFF. The full variable domain, completed using reference TRBV14 and TRBJ2-2, is EAGVTQFPSHSVIEKGQTVTLRCDPISGHDNLYWYRRVMGKEIKFLLHFVKESKQDESGMPNNRFLAERTGGTYSTLKVQPAELEDSGVYFCASSYQLPGGSGELFFGEGSRLTVL.

The chain links TRBV19 to TRBJ1-2; a possible D gene is TRBD1 (5 bases). CDR1 is LNHDA and CDR2 is SQIVND in the germline V gene (reference sequence). The CDR3 spans 14 residues. The V end lost 7 bases, the J end lost 4 bases, and 16 bases lay between the germline ends. The CDR3 sequence: CASTQAVYLYGYTF. DNA of the CDR3: TGTGCCAGTACACAGGCCGTATATCTCTATGGCTACACCTTC. Full variable domain (rest looked up from reference TRBV19 and TRBJ1-2): DGGITQSPKYLFRKEGQNVTLSCEQNLNHDAMYWYRQDPGQGLRLIYYSQIVNDFQKGDIAEGYSVSREKKESFPLTVTSAQKNPTAFYLCASTQAVYLYGYTFGSGTRLTVV.

The V gene is TRBV6-6, the J gene TRBJ1-1, with 9 bases that match TRBD1. The CDR3 has 15 residues. V trimming: 4 bases; J trimming: 4 bases; junction bases outside the gene matches: 7. CDR1 is MNHNY and CDR2 is SVGAGI in the germline V gene (reference sequence). CDR3 sequence (DNA): TGTGCCAGCAGTTTCGGGACAGGGCGGGGCACTGAAGCTTTCTTT. Amino acids: CASSFGTGRGTEAFF.

This chain uses TRBV3-1 (or the pseudogene TRBV3-2) with TRBJ1-2; a weak D match, TRBD1 (6 bases). The CDR3 has 14 amino acids. V was shortened by 4 bases and J by 3 bases, with 12 bases between the two germline ends. CDR1 and CDR2 from the germline V gene are LGHDT and YNNKEL (reference sequence). CDR3 bases: TGTGCCAGCAGCCTTGGAGGACAGCACTATGGCTACACCTTC. This encodes CASSLGGQHYGYTF.

The chain carries TRBV3-1 (or the pseudogene TRBV3-2) and TRBJ2-5; 8 bases are shared with TRBD2. CDR3 length equals 16 residues. The junction had 9 bases not matched to a gene; V was cut back by 0 bases and J by 6 bases. CDR1 and CDR2 (germline): LGHDT, YNNKEL (reference sequence). The CDR3, as DNA: TGTGCCAGCAGCCAAGATTACGGGGGGGCCAGGAAGACCCAGTACTTC. Protein product: CASSQDYGGARKTQYF.

This chain connects TRBV15 to TRBJ2-7, with 9 bases that match TRBD1. Germline V gene sequence: CDR1 LNHNV, CDR2 YYDKDF (reference sequence). After removal of 0 bases from V and 4 bases from J, the junction contained 7 bases not matched to a gene. This CDR3 is 16 amino acids long. The CDR3: CATSRDRGQGFYEQYF. In DNA form, the CDR3 reads TGTGCCACCAGCAGAGATCGGGGACAGGGATTTTACGAGCAGTACTTC.

This sequence joins TRBV9 and TRBJ2-1, with 7 bases identical to TRBD1. The CDR3 covers 17 residues. V dropped 3 bases and J dropped 2; count of bases not matched to a gene: 11. CDR1 is SGDLS, CDR2 YYNGEE, per germline. CDR3 residues: CASSASPQGRAYNEQFF. The CDR3 bases are TGTGCCAGCAGCGCAAGTCCACAGGGGAGAGCCTACAATGAGCAGTTCTTC.

This clone was observed a handful of times. This chain uses TRBV5-4 with TRBJ2-2; TRBD1 aligns across 9 bases. Trimming removed 4 bases from V and 4 bases from J; junction bases left unmatched: 11. The CDR3 has 17 residues. The germline V gene has CDR1 SGHNT and CDR2 YYREEE (reference sequence). CDR3 region: CASSRAGQGIGTGELFF. In nucleotides, the CDR3 is TGTGCCAGCAGCCGGGCCGGACAGGGGATAGGCACCGGGGAGCTGTTTTTT.

This clone was seen once. The rearrangement links TRBV6-5 to TRBJ2-5; D may correspond to TRBD1 or TRBD2 (5 bases each). There are 13 residues in the CDR3. Germline V lookup: CDR1 MNHEY, CDR2 SVGAGI. Trimming pared 7 bases from V and 7 bases from J, leaving 16 bases between. The CDR3 DNA reads as TGTGCCAGCACCCCGGGACCCCCCCGGACCCAGTACTTC. Translating gives CASTPGPPRTQYF.

This chain links TRBV5-1 with TRBJ1-4, with TRBD1 matching over 9 bases. Trimming cost V 4 bases and J 7 bases; bases outside gene matches: 5. This CDR3 has 14 amino acids. The germline V gene encodes CDR1 SGHRS and CDR2 YFSETQ. The CDR3 loop is CASSVQGAGEKLFF. As DNA, the CDR3 is TGCGCCAGCAGCGTACAGGGGGCGGGTGAAAAACTGTTTTTT. Based on the CDR3 plus reference TRBV5-1 and TRBJ1-4, the full variable domain is KAGVTQTPRYLIKTRGQQVTLSCSPISGHRSVSWYQQTPGQGLQFLFEYFSETQRNKGNFPGRFSGRQFSNSRSEMNVSTLELGDSALYLCASSVQGAGEKLFFGSGTQLSVL.

The V call is TRBV14, the J call TRBJ1-1, with D possibly TRBD1 on 5 matching bases. Per the germline V gene, CDR1 is SGHDN and CDR2 is FVKESK. Trimming stripped 4 bases from V and 2 bases from J, with 11 bases between. The CDR3 covers 14 residues. As DNA, the CDR3 is TGTGCCAGCAGCCGTCCAGGGATTAACACTGAAGCTTTCTTT. Amino acid sequence: CASSRPGINTEAFF.